The entry that follows covers one T cell receptor (beta chain) sequence. Its antigen is not known. This entry belongs to a study of cytomegalovirus exposure and HLA in healthy donors. J lost 7 bases, V lost 1 base, and 4 bases had no gene match. Per the germline V gene, CDR1 is KGHSH and CDR2 is LQKENI. This CDR3 comprises 14 residues. The repertoire was sequenced with immunoSEQ multiplex PCR; TCRdb's copy has only in-frame clones and lacks some. The table has tens of thousands of clones, 90% to 95% seen once. General study points: It was found in a later analysis that first-cohort TCR clusters tended to co-occur in the 90 to 150 validation repertoires. Approximately 160 TCR beta chains were listed as cytomegalovirus-associated. The classifier reportedly diagnosed cytomegalovirus status with high sensitivity and specificity.

Sequenced input: PBMCs. The TCR originated in a woman aged 18-35 years in good health and CMV-seronegative. The chain links TRBV18 to TRBJ2-5, with 9 bases aligning to TRBD2. The CDR3 spells CASSPRLAEGTQYF. The CDR3, as DNA: TGTGCCAGCTCACCACGACTAGCGGAAGGGACCCAGTACTTC.